The clone carrying this T cell receptor (beta chain) appeared many times. The antigen remains unidentified. The CDR3 consists of 13 residues. Germline V gene data show CDR1 as SGHTA and CDR2 as FQGNSA. Trimming took off 8 bases at V and 0 bases at J, with 9 bases between the two ends. These data are taken from a study of spatial heterogeneity in lung cancer. Study outcomes and limitations: The appearance of ubiquitous expanded tumor TCRs in blood was greater at resection than follow-up.

TCRdb processed the 5' RACE reads anew with MiXCR; each CDR3 protein has one entry. The data hold more than 60,000 distinct CDR3 sequences, with 7.5% to 9.5% observed a single time. Time point in this sample: sample taken at primary tumor resection. The donors were 55 to 85 patients with non-small cell lung cancer that was early-stage and untreated. This specimen was PBMCs, taken at surgery. The TCR originated in a male donor with early-stage non-small cell lung cancer. This chain uses TRBV7-2 with TRBJ2-3; tentatively, D is TRBD1 (6 bases). The CDR3 sequence is CASSGASTDTQYF. The DNA of the CDR3 is TGTGCCAGCTCAGGGGCTAGCACAGATACGCAGTATTTT.